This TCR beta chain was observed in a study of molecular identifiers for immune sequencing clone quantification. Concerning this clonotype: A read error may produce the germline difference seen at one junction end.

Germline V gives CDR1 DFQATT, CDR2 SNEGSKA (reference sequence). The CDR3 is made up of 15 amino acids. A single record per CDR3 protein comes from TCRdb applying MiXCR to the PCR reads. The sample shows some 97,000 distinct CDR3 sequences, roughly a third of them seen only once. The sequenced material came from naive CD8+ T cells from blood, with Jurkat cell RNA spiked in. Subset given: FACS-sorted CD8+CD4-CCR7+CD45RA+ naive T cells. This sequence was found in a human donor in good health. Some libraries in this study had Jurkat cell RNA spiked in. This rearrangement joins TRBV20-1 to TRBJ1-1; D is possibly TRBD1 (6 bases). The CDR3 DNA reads TGCAGTGCTAGAGACATTTACGGGGGACAAACTGAGGCTATCTTT. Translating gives CSARDIYGGQTEAIF.